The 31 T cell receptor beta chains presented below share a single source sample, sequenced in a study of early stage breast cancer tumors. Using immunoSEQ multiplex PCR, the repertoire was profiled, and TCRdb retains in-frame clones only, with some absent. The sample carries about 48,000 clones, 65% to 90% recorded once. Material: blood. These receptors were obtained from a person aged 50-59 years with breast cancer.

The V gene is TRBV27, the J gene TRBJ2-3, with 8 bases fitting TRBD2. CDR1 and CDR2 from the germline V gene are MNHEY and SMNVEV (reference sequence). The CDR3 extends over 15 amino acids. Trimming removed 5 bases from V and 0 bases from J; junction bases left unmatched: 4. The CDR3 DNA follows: TGTGCCAGCAGTGCAATAGCGGGGAGCACAGATACGCAGTATTTT. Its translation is CASSAIAGSTDTQYF.

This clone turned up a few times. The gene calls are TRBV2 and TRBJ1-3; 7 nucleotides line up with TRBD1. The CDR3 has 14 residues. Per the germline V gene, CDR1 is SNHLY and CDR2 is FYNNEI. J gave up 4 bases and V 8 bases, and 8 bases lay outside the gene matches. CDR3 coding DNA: TGTGCCAGCGCTAGGGGGCCTGGCGGAAACACCATATATTTT. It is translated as CASARGPGGNTIYF.

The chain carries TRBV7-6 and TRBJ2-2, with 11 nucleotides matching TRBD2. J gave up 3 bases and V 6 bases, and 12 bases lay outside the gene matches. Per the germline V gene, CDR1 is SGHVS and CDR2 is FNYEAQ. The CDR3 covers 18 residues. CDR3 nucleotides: TGTGCCAGCAGTCAGCTGGGTAGCGGGGGGGGCCACACCGGGGAGCTGTTTTTT. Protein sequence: CASSQLGSGGGHTGELFF.

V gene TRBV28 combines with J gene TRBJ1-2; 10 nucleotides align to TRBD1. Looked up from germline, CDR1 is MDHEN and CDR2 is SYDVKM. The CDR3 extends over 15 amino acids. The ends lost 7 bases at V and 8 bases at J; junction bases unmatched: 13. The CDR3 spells CASTTGGDRGRGYTF. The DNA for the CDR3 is TGTGCCAGCACGACCGGAGGGGACAGGGGAAGGGGCTACACCTTC.

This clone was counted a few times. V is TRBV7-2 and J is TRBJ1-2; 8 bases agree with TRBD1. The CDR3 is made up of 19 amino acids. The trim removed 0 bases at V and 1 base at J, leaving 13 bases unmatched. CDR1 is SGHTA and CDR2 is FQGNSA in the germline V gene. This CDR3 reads CASSLAFGQGDAHNYGYTF. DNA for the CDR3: TGTGCCAGCAGCTTAGCCTTCGGACAGGGTGATGCGCATAACTATGGCTACACCTTC.

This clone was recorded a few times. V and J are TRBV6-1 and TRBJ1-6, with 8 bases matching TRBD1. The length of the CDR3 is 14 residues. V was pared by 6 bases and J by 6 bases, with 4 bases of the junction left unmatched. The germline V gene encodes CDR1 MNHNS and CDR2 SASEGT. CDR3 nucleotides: TGTGCCAGCAGGCAGGGGGCGGGTAATTCACCCCTCCACTTT. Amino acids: CASRQGAGNSPLHF.

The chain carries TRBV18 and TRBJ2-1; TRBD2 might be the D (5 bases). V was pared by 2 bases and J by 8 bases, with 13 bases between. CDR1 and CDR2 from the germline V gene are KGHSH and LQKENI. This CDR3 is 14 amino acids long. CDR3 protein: CASSPKTGTDEQFF. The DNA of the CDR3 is TGTGCCAGCTCACCAAAAACGGGAACGGATGAGCAGTTCTTC.

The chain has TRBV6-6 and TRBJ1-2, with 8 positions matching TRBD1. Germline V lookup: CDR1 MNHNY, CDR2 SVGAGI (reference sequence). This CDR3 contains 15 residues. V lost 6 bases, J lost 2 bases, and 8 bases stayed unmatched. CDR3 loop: CASSRGQGRNYGYTF. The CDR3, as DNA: TGTGCCAGCAGCCGCGGACAGGGAAGGAACTATGGCTACACCTTC.

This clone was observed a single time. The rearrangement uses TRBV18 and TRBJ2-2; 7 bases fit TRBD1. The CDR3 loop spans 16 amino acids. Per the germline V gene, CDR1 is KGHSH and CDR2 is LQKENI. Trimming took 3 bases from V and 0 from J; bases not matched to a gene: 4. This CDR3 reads CASSPLGQANTGELFF. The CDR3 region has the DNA TGTGCCAGCTCACCCCTCGGACAGGCGAACACCGGGGAGCTGTTTTTT.

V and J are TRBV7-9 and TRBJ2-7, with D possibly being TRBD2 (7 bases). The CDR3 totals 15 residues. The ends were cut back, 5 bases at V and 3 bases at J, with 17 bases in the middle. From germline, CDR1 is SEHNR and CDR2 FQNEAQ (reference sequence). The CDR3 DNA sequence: TGTGCCAGCAGCCCTGGCGGGGGACAAATCTACGAGCAGTACTTC. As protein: CASSPGGGQIYEQYF.

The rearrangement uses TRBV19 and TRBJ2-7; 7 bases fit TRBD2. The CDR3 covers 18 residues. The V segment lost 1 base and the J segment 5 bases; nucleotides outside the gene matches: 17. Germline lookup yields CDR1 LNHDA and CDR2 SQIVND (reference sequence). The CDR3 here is CASSIGSRREAFLNEQYF. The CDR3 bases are TGTGCCAGTAGTATAGGGTCGAGACGGGAGGCCTTTTTGAACGAGCAGTACTTC.

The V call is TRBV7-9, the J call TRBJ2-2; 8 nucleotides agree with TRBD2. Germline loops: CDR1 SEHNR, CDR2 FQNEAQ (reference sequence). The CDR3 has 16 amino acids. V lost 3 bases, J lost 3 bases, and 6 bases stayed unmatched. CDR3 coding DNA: TGTGCCAGCAGCTTCAGTAGCGGGACGGACACCGGGGAGCTGTTTTTT. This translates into CASSFSSGTDTGELFF.

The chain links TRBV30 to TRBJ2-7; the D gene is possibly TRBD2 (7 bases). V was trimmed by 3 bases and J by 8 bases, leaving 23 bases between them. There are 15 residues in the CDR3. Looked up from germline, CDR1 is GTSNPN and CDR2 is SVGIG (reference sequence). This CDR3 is CAWSAFGGAFLQQYF. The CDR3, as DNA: TGTGCCTGGAGCGCTTTTGGGGGGGCTTTTTTACAGCAGTACTTC.

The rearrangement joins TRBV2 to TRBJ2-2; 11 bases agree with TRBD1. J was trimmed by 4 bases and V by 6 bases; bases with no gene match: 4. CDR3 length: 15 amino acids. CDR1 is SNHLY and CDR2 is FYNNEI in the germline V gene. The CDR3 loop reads CASSPGQGGTGELFF. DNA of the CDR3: TGTGCCAGCAGCCCGGGACAGGGGGGCACCGGGGAGCTGTTTTTT. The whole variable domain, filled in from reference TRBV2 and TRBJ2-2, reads EPEVTQTPSHQVTQMGQEVILRCVPISNHLYFYWYRQILGQKVEFLVSFYNNEISEKSEIFDDQFSVERPDGSNFTLKIRSTKLEDSAMYFCASSPGQGGTGELFFGEGSRLTVL.

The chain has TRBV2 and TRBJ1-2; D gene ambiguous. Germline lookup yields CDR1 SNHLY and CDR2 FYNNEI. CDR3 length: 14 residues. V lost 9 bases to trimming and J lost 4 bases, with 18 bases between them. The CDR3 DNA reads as TGTGCCAGTACCCAGTCTCGAACGCTCTATGGCTACACCTTC. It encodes CASTQSRTLYGYTF.

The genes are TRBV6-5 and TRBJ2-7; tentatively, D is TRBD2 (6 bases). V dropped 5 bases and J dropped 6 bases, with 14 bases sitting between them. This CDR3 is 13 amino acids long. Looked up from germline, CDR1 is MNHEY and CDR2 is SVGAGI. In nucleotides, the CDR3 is TGTGCCAGCAGTCCTGGGACTCCCCTCGAGCAGTACTTC. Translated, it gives CASSPGTPLEQYF.

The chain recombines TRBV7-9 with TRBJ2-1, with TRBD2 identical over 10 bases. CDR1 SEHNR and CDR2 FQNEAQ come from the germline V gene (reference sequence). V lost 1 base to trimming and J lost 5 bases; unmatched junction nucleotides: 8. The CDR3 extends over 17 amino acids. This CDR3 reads CASSLEGIAGGHNEQFF. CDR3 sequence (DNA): TGTGCCAGCAGCTTAGAGGGTATAGCGGGGGGTCACAATGAGCAGTTCTTC.

The CDR3 nucleotides read TGTGCCAGCAGCGTGACAACAGGAGGGGGGAGCTATGGCTACACCTTC. As protein: CASSVTTGGGSYGYTF. J is TRBJ1-2 and V is TRBV9; maybe TRBD1 (6 bases). CDR1 and CDR2 from the germline V gene are SGDLS and YYNGEE. This CDR3 has 16 amino acids. V was cut by 2 bases and J by 4 bases, with 18 bases left in between.

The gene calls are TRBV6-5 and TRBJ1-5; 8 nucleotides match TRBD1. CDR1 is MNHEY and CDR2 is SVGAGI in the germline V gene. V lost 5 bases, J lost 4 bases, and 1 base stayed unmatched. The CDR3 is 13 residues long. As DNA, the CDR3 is TGTGCCAGCAGTCGGACAGGGAATCAGCCCCAGCATTTT. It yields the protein CASSRTGNQPQHF.

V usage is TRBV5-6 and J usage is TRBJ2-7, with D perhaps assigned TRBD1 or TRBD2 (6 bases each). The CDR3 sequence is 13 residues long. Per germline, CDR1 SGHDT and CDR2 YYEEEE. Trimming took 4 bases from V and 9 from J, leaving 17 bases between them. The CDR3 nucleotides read TGTGCCAGCAGCCTACCGGGGGCCGATCGGCAGTACTTC. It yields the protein CASSLPGADRQYF.

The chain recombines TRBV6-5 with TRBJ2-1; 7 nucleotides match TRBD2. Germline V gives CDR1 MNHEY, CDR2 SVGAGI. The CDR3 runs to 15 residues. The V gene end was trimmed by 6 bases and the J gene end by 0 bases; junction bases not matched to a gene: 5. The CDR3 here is CASSRDYSSYNEQFF. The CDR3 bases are TGTGCCAGCAGCCGGGACTACTCCTCCTACAATGAGCAGTTCTTC.

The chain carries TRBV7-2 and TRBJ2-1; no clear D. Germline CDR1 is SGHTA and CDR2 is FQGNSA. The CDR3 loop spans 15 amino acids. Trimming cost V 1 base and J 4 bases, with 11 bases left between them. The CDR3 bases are TGTGCCAGCAGCTTAGACGTGGGCGGATACAATGAGCAGTTCTTC. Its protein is CASSLDVGGYNEQFF.

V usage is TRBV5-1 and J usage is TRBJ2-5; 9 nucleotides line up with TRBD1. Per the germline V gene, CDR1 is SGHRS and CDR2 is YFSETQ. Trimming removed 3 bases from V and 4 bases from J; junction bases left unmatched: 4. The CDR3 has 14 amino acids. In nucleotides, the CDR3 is TGCGCCAGCAGCTCAGGACAGGGGAGAGAGACCCAGTACTTC. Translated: CASSSGQGRETQYF.

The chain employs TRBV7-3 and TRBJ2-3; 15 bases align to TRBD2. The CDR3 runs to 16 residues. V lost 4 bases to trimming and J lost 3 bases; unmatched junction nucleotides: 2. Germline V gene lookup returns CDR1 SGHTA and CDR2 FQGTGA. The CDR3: CASSSGLAGGTDTQYF. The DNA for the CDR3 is TGTGCCAGCAGCTCAGGACTAGCGGGAGGGACAGATACGCAGTATTTT.

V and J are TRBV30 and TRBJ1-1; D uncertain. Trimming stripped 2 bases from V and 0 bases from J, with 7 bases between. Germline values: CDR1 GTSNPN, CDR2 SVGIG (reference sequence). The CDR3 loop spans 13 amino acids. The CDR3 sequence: CAWSRHLNTEAFF. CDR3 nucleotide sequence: TGTGCCTGGAGTCGGCACCTGAACACTGAAGCTTTCTTT.

CDR3 amino acids: CASTGGNQETQYF. DNA for the CDR3: TGTGCCAGCACCGGGGGTAACCAAGAGACCCAGTACTTC. The chain combines TRBV9 with TRBJ2-5; tentative D call: TRBD2 (6 bases). Trimming shortened V by 6 bases and J by 0 bases, and 9 bases separated the two germline ends. The germline V gene encodes CDR1 SGDLS and CDR2 YYNGEE. CDR3 length equals 13 residues.

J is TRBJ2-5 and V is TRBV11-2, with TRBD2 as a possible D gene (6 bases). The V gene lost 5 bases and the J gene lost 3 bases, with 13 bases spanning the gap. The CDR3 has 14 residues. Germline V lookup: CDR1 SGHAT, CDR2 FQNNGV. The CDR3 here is CASSRAGTEETQYF. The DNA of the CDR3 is TGTGCCAGCAGCCGAGCGGGCACGGAAGAGACCCAGTACTTC.

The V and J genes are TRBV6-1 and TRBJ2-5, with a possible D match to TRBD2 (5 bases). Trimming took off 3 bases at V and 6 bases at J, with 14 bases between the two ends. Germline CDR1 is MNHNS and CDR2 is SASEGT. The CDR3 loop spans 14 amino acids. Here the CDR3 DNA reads TGTGCCAGCAGTGATCTTACACTAGGGAAGACCCAGTACTTC. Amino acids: CASSDLTLGKTQYF.

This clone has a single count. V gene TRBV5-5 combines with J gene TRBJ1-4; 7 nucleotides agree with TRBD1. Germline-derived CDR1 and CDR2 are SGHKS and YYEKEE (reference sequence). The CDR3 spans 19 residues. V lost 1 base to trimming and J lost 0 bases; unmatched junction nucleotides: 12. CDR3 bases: TGTGCCAGCAGCTTGAAGGGACAGATTAATCTATCAACTAATGAAAAACTGTTTTTT. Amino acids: CASSLKGQINLSTNEKLFF.

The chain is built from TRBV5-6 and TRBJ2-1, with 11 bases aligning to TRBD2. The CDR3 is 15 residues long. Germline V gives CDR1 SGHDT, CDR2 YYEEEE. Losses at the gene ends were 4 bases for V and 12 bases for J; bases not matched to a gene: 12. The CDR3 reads CASSHGLAGDYRQFF. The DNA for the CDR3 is TGTGCCAGCAGCCACGGACTAGCGGGCGATTACAGGCAGTTCTTC.

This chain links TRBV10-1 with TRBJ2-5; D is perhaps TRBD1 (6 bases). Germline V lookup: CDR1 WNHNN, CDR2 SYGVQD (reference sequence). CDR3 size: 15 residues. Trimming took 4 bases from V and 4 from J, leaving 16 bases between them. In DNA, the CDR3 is TGCGCCAGCAGTGGATCGTGGGGGCTTCTAGAGACCCAGTACTTC. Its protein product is CASSGSWGLLETQYF.